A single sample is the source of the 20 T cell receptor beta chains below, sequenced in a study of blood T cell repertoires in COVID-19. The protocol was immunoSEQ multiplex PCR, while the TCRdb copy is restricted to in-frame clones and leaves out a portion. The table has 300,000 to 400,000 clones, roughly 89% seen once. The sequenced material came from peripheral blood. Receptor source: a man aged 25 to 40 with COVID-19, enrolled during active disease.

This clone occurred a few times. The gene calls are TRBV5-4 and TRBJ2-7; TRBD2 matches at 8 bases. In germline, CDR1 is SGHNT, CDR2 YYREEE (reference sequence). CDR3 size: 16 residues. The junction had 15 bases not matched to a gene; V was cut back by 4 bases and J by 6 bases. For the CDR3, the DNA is TGTGCCAGCAGCCCCGATTCCGGGACTAGTACTCTCGAGCAGTACTTC. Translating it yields CASSPDSGTSTLEQYF.

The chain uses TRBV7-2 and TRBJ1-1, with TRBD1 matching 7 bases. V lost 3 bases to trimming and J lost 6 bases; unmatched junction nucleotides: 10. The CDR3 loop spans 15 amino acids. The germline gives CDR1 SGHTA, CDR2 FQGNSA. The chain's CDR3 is CASSFRQGAAPEAFF. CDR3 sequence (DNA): TGTGCCAGCAGCTTCCGACAGGGAGCGGCCCCTGAAGCTTTCTTT.

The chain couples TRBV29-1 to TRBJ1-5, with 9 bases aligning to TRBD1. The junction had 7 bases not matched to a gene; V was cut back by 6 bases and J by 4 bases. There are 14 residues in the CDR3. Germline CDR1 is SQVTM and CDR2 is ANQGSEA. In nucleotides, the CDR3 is TGCAGCGTCGGGGGGGACAGGGAAAATCAGCCCCAGCATTTT. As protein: CSVGGDRENQPQHF.

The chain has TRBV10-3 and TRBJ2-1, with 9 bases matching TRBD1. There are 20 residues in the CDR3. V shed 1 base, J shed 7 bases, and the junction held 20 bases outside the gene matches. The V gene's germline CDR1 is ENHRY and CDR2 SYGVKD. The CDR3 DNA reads TGTGCCATCAGTGAGTTGACGGGACAGGGAAGTTTTATTGGGGGTAATGAGCAGTTCTTC. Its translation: CAISELTGQGSFIGGNEQFF.

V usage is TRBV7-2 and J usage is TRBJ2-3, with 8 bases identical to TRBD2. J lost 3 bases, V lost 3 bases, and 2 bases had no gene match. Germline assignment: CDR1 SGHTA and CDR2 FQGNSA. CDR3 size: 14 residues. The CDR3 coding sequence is TGTGCCAGCAGCTTGTCGGGAGGGACAGATACGCAGTATTTT. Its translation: CASSLSGGTDTQYF.

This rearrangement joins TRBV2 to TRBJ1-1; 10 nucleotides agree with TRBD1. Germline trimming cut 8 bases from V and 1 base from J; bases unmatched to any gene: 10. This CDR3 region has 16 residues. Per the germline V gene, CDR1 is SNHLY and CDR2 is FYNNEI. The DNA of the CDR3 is TGTGCCAGCGGAGCGGGACAGGGGCTAGGGAACACTGAAGCTTTCTTT. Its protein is CASGAGQGLGNTEAFF.

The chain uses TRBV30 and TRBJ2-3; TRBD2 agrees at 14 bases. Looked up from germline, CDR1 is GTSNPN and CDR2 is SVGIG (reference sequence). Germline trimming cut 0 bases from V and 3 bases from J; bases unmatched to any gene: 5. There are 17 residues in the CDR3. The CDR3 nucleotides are TGTGCCTGGAGTGTACTCCGGACTAGCGGGAGGACAGATACGCAGTATTTT. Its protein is CAWSVLRTSGRTDTQYF.

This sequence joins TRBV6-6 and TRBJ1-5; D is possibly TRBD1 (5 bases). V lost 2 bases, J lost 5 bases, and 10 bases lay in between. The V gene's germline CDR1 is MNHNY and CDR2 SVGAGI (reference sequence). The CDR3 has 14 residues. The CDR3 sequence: CASSYGGTDQPQHF. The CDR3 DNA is TGTGCCAGCAGTTACGGAGGGACTGATCAGCCCCAGCATTTT.

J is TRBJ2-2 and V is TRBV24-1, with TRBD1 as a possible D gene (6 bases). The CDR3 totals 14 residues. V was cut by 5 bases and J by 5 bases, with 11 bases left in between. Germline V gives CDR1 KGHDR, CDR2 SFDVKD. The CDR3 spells CATSATGFTGELFF. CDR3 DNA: TGTGCCACCAGTGCTACAGGGTTTACCGGGGAGCTGTTTTTT.

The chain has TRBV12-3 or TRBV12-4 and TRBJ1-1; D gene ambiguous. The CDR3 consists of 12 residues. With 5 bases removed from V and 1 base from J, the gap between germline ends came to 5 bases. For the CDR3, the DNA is TGTGCCAGCAGTCCAGGGAACACTGAAGCTTTCTTT. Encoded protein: CASSPGNTEAFF.

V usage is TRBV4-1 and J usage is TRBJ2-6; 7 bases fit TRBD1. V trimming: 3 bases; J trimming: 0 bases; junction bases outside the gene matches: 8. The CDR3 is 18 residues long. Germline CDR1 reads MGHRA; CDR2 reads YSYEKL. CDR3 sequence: CASSQPGQRFSGANVLTF. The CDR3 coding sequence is TGCGCCAGCAGCCAGCCGGGACAGCGTTTCTCTGGGGCCAACGTCCTGACTTTC.

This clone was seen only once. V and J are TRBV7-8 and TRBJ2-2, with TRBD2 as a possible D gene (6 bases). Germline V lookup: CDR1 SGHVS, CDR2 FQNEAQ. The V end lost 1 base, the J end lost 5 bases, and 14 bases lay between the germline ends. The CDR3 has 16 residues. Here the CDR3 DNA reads TGTGCCAGCAGCTTAGGGGACGGTCGGGGGACCGGGGAGCTGTTTTTT. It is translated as CASSLGDGRGTGELFF.

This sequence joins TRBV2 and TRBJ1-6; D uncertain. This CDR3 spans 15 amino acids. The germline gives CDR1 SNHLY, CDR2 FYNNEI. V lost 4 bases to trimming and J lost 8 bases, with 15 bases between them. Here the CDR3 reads CASSGGLGRDSPLHF. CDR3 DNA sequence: TGTGCCAGCAGTGGGGGATTGGGGAGGGATTCACCCCTCCACTTT. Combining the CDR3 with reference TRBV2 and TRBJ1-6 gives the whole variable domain EPEVTQTPSHQVTQMGQEVILRCVPISNHLYFYWYRQILGQKVEFLVSFYNNEISEKSEIFDDQFSVERPDGSNFTLKIRSTKLEDSAMYFCASSGGLGRDSPLHFGNGTRLTVT.

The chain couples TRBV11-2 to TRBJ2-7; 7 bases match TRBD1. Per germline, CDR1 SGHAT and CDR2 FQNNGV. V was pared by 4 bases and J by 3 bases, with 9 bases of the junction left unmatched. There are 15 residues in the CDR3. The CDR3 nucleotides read TGTGCCAGCAGCTCACCGGACAGGTATCACTACGAGCAGTACTTC. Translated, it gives CASSSPDRYHYEQYF. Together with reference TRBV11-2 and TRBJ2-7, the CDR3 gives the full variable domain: EAGVAQSPRYKIIEKRQSVAFWCNPISGHATLYWYQQILGQGPKLLIQFQNNGVVDDSQLPKDRFSAERLKGVDSTLKIQPAKLEDSAVYLCASSSPDRYHYEQYFGPGTRLTVT.

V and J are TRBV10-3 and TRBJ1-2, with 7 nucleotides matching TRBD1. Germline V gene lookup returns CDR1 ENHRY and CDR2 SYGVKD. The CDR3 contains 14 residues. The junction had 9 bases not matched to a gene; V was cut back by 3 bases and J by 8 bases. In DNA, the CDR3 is TGTGCCATCAGTGAAGGACAGGAGGGATACGGCTACACCTTC. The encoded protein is CAISEGQEGYGYTF.

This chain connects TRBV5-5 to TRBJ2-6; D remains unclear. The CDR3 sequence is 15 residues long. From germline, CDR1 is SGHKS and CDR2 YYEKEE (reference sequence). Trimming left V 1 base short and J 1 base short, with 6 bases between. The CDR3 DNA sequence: TGTGCCAGCAGCTTGTCTCTATCTGGGGCCAACGTCCTGACTTTC. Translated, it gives CASSLSLSGANVLTF. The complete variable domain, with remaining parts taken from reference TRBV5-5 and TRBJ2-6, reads DAGVTQSPTHLIKTRGQQVTLRCSPISGHKSVSWYQQVLGQGPQFIFQYYEKEERGRGNFPDRFSARQFPNYSSELNVNALLLGDSALYLCASSLSLSGANVLTFGAGSRLTVL.

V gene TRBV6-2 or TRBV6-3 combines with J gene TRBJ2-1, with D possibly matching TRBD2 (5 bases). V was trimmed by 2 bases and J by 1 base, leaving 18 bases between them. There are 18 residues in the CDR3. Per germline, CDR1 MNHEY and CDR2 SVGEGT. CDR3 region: CASSYPLGSGKSYNEQFF. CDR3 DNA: TGTGCCAGCAGTTACCCGCTGGGGTCGGGAAAATCCTACAATGAGCAGTTCTTC.

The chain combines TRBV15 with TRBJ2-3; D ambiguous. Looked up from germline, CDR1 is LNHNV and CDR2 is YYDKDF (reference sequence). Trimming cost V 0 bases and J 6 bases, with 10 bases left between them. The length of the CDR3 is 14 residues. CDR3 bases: TGTGCCACCAGCAGAGATCTAGGTGGGGATACGCAGTATTTT. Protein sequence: CATSRDLGGDTQYF.

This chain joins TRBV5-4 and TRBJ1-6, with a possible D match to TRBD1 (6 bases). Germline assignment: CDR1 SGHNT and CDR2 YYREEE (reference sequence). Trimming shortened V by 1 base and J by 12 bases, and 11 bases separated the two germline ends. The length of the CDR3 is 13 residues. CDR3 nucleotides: TGTGCCAGCAGCTTGCCAGGGGCTGGACCCCTCCACTTT. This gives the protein CASSLPGAGPLHF.

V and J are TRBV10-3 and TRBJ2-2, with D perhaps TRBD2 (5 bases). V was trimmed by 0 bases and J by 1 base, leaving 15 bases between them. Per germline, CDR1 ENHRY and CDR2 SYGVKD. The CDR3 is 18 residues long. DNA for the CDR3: TGTGCCATCAGTGAGTCAGCGCTGTCCGGGAAGAACACCGGGGAGCTGTTTTTT. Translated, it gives CAISESALSGKNTGELFF.